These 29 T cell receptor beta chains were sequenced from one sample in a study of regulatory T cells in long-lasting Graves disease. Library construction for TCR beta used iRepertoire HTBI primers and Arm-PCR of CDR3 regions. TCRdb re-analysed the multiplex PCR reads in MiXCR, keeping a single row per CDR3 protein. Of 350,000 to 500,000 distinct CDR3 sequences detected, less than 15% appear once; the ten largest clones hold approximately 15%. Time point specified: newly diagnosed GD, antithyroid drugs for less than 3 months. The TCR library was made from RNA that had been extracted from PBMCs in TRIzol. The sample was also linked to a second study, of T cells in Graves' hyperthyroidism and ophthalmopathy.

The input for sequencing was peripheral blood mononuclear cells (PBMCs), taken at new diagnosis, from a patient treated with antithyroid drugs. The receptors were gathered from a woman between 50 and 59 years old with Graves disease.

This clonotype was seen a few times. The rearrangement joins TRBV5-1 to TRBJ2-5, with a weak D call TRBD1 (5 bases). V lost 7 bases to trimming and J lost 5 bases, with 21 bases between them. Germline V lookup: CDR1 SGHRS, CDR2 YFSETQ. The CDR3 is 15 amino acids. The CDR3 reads CASVSLGGAAETQYF. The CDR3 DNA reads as TGCGCCAGCGTCTCACTCGGTGGGGCGGCGGAGACCCAGTACTTC.

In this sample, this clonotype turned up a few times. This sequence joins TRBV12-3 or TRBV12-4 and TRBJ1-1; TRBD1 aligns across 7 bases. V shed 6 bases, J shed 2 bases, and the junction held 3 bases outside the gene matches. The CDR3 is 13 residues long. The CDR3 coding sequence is TGTGCCAGCAGATCAGGGGGAAACACTGAAGCTTTCTTT. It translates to CASRSGGNTEAFF.

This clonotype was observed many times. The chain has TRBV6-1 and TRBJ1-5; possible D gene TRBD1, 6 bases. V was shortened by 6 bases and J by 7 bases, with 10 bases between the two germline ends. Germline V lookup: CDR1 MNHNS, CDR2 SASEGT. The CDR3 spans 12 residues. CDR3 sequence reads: CASRTGSQPQHF. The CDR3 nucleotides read TGTGCCAGCAGAACAGGGTCACAGCCCCAGCATTTT.

The CDR3 loop is CASSLSSRTDTQYF. CDR3 sequence (DNA): TGTGCCAGCAGTCTCTCTTCCCGAACAGATACGCAGTATTTT. The V and J genes are TRBV27 and TRBJ2-3, with D hard to call. Germline CDR1 is MNHEY and CDR2 is SMNVEV (reference sequence). The CDR3 spans 14 residues. Trimming took off 5 bases at V and 3 bases at J, with 12 bases between the two ends.

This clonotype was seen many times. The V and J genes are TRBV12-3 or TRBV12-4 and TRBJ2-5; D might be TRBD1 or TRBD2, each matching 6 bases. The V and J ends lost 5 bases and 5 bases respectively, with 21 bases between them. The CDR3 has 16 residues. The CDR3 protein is CASSPPNGGSQETQYF. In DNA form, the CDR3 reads TGTGCCAGCAGTCCCCCCAACGGGGGCTCTCAGGAGACCCAGTACTTC.

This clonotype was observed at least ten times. This CDR3 is CASSLSDRATEAFF. CDR3 DNA: TGTGCCAGCAGTTTGAGTGACAGGGCCACTGAAGCTTTCTTT. The gene calls are TRBV28 and TRBJ1-1; 7 bases agree with TRBD1. The germline gives CDR1 MDHEN, CDR2 SYDVKM. With 3 bases clipped from V and 4 bases from J, the junction kept 5 bases outside the gene matches. CDR3 length equals 14 residues.

Written as DNA, the CDR3 is TGTGCCTGGGGAACAGGGTCGGCTGAAGCTTTCTTT. Residues: CAWGTGSAEAFF. The rearrangement uses TRBV30 and TRBJ1-1, with D possibly TRBD1 on 6 matching bases. CDR1 and CDR2 (germline): GTSNPN, SVGIG (reference sequence). There are 12 residues in the CDR3. Trimming stripped 5 bases from V and 6 bases from J, with 13 bases between.

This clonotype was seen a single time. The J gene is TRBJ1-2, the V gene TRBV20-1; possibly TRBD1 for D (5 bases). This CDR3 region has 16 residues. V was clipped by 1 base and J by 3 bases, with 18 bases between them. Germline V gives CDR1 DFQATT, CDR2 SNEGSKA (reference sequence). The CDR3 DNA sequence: TGCAGTGCTAGAGGGGGGAACCAGGCCCCCTACTATGGCTACACCTTC. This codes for CSARGGNQAPYYGYTF.

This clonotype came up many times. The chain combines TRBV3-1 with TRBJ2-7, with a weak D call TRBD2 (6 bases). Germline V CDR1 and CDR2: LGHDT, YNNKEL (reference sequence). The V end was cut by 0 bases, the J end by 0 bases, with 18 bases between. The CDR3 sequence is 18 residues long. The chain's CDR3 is CASSQEFYTGGTSYEQYF. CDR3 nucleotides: TGTGCCAGCAGCCAAGAGTTCTACACGGGCGGGACCTCCTACGAGCAGTACTTC.

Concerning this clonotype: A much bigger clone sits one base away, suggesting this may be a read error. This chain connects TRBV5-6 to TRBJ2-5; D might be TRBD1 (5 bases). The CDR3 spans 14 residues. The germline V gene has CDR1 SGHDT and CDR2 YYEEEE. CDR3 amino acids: CAGSWQGPQETQYF. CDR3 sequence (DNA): TGTGCCGGCAGCTGGCAGGGTCCCCAAGAGACCCAGTACTTC.

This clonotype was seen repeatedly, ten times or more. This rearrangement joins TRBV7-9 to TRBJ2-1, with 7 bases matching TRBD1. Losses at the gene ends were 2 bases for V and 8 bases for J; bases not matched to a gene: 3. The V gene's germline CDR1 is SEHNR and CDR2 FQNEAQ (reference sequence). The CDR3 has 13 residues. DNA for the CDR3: TGTGCCAGCAGCTTACCCACAGGGGATGAGCAGTTCTTC. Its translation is CASSLPTGDEQFF.

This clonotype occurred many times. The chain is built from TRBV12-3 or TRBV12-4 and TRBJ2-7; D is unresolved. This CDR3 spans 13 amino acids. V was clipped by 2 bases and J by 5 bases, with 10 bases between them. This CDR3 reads CASSLQQVDEQYF. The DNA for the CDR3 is TGTGCCAGCAGTTTACAGCAGGTCGACGAGCAGTACTTC.

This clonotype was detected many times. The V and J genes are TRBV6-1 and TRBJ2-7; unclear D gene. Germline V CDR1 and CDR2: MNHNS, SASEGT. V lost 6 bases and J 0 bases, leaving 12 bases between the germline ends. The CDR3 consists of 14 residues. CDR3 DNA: TGTGCCAGCAGCTCTCTAGAGAGCTCCTACGAGCAGTACTTC. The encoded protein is CASSSLESSYEQYF.

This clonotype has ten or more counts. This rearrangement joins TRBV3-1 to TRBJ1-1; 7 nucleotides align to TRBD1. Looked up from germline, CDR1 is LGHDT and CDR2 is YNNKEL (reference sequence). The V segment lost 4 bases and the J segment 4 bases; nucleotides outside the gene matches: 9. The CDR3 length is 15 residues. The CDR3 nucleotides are TGTGCCAGCAGCCCACCCTACAGGGGTGGCACTGAAGCTTTCTTT. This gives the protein CASSPPYRGGTEAFF.

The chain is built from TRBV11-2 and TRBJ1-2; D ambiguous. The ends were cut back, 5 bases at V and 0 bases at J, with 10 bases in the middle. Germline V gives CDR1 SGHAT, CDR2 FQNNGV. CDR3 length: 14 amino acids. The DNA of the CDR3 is TGTGCCAGCAGCCCCTCAATAGCTAACTATGGCTACACCTTC. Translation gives CASSPSIANYGYTF.

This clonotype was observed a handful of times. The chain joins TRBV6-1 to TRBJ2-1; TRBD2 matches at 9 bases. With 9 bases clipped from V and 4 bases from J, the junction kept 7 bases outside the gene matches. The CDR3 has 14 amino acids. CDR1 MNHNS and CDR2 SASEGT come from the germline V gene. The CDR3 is CASWDSGRYNEQFF. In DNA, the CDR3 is TGTGCCAGTTGGGATAGCGGGAGATACAATGAGCAGTTCTTC.

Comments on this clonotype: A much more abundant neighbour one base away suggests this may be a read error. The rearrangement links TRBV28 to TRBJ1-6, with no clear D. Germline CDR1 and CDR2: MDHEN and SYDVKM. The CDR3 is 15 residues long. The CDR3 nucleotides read TGTACCAGCAGTTTTTTCGGGTTCAATAATTCACCCCTCCACTTT. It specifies CTSSFFGFNNSPLHF.

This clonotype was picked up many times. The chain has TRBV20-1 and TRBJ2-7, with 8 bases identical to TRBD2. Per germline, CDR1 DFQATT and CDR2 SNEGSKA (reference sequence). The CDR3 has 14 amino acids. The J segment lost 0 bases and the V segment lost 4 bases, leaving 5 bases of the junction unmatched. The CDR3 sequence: CSAIKTSGSYEQYF. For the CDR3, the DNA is TGCAGTGCTATAAAAACTAGCGGCTCCTACGAGCAGTACTTC.

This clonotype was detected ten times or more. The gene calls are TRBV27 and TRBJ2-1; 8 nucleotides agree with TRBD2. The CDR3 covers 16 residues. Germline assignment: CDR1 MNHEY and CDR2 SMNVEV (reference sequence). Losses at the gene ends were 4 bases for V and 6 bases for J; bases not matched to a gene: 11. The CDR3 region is CASSSQRENPFNEQFF. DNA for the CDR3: TGTGCCAGCAGTTCCCAGCGGGAGAACCCGTTCAATGAGCAGTTCTTC.

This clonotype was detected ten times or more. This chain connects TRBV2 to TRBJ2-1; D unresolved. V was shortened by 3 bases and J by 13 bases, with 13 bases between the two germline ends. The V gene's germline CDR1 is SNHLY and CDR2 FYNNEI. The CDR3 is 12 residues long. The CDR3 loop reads CASSDWQDAQFF. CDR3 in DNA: TGTGCCAGCAGTGATTGGCAGGACGCTCAGTTCTTC. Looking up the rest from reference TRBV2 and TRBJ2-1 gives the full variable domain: EPEVTQTPSHQVTQMGQEVILRCVPISNHLYFYWYRQILGQKVEFLVSFYNNEISEKSEIFDDQFSVERPDGSNFTLKIRSTKLEDSAMYFCASSDWQDAQFFGPGTRLTVL.

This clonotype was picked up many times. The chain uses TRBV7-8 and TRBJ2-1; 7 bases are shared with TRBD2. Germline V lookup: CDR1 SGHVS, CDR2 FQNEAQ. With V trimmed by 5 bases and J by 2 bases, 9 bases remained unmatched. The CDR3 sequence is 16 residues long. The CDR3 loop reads CASSPSPSGTYNEQFF. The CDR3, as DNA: TGTGCCAGCAGCCCCAGTCCTAGCGGAACCTACAATGAGCAGTTCTTC.

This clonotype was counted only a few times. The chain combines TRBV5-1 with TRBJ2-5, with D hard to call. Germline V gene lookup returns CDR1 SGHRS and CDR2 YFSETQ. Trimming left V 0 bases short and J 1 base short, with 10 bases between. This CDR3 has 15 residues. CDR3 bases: TGCGCCAGCAGCTTGGGCGAGGCCGGCCAAGAGACCCAGTACTTC. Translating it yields CASSLGEAGQETQYF.

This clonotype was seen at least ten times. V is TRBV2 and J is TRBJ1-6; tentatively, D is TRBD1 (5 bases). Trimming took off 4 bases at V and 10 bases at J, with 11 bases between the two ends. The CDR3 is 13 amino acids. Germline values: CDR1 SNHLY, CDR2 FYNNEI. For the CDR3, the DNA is TGTGCCAGCAGTGCGGACATAAACTCACCCCTCCACTTT. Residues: CASSADINSPLHF.

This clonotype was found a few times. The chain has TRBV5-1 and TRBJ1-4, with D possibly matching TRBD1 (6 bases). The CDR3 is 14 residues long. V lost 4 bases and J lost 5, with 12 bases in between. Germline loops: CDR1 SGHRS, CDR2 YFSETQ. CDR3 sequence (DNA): TGCGCCAGCAGCAAAGCGGGACAAAATGAAAAACTGTTTTTT. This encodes CASSKAGQNEKLFF.

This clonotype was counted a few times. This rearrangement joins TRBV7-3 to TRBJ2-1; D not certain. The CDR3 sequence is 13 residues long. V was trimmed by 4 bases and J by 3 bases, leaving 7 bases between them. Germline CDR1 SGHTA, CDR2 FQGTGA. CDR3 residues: CASSSSNYNEQFF. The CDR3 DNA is TGTGCCAGCAGCTCAAGTAACTACAATGAGCAGTTCTTC.

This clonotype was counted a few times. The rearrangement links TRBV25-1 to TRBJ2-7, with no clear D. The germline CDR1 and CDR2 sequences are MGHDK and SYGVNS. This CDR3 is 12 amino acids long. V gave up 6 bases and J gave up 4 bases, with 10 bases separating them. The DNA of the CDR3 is TGTGCCAGCAGCGCCCTCACATACGAGCAGTACTTC. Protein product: CASSALTYEQYF.

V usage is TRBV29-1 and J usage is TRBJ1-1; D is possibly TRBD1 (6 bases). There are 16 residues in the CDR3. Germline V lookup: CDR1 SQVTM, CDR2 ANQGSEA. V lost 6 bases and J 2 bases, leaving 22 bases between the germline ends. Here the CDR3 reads CSVMGAIGPSNTEAFF. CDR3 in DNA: TGCAGCGTGATGGGGGCCATTGGGCCTTCTAACACTGAAGCTTTCTTT.

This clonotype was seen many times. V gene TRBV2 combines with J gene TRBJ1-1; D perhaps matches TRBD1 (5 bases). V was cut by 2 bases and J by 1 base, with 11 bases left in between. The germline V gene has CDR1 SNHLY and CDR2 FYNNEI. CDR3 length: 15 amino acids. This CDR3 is CASSERSQGNTEAFF. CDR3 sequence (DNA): TGTGCCAGCAGTGAAAGGTCTCAGGGGAACACTGAAGCTTTCTTT.

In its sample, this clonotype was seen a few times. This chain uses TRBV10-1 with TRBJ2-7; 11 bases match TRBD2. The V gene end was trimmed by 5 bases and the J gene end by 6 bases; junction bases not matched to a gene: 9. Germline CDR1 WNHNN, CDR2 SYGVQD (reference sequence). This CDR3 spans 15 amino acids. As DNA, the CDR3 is TGCGCCAGCAGTCAGAGACTAGCGGGACCCTCCGAGCAGTACTTC. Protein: CASSQRLAGPSEQYF.